This entry is about one T cell receptor beta chain. Template switching, a step in the protocol, added a universal primer site, and cDNA carried unique molecular identifiers. TCRdb independently ran MiXCR on the 5' RACE reads; one entry per CDR3 protein. The sample lists fewer than 550,000 distinct CDR3 sequences, 12% to 15% occurring once. These data belong to a study of identical twins. Germline CDR1 MGHRA, CDR2 YSYEKL. The V end lost 4 bases, the J end lost 0 bases, and 13 bases lay between the germline ends. The CDR3 runs 17 residues. The same specimen was also included in a second study, on yellow fever vaccine responses in identical twins.

Sequencing input: CD4+ T cells sorted from blood. The V and J genes are TRBV4-1 and TRBJ2-6, with D possibly matching TRBD1 (5 bases). The clonotype comes from a woman between 18 and 30 years old in good health. The CDR3 loop reads CASSPPKDNSGANVLTF. Written as DNA, the CDR3 is TGCGCCAGCAGCCCCCCTAAGGACAACTCTGGGGCCAACGTCCTGACTTTC.